This note documents a single TCR beta chain sequence. No antigen is known for it. Repertoires were generated with immunoSEQ multiplex PCR, while TCRdb's copy carries only in-frame clones and drops some. The repertoire includes about 9,200 clones, about four fifths of them detected once, and more than 8% sits in the top ten. These data are taken from a study of tumor-infiltrating lymphocytes in localized non-small cell lung cancer. Study summary: Some samples were collected after neoadjuvant chemotherapy; smokers, never-smokers and several histologies were included. Resected tumor was paired with non-adjacent uninvolved lung from the same patient.

V shed 3 bases and J 11 bases; nucleotides not matched to a gene: 8. Germline CDR1 MGHRA, CDR2 YSYEKL. The CDR3 is 14 amino acids. Study-wide results and limits: Different pieces of the same tissue were used for each assay. Tumors had more T cell infiltration than uninvolved lung, per TCRbeta sequencing and CD3 counts.

The clonotype originates from a human donor with non-small cell lung cancer. The chain is built from TRBV4-1 and TRBJ2-4, with 9 bases identical to TRBD2. Material for sequencing was uninvolved lung tissue not adjacent to the tumor. The CDR3 loop reads CASSHLFWTSVQYF. In DNA, the CDR3 is TGCGCCAGCAGCCATCTTTTTTGGACTAGCGTTCAGTACTTC.